This is a list of T cell receptor beta chains from one sample in a study of T cell clones after liver transplantation. Method: immunoSEQ multiplex PCR; TCRdb's copy keeps in-frame clones and lacks some. The profile shows around 110,000 clones, about nine tenths of them singletons. The starting material was CD4+ T cells from blood, obtained 12 months after liver transplant. The receptors stem from a human patient who received a liver transplant. Some T cells may possibly be graft donor cells. Each CDR3 is given with its conserved first and last residue. A D gene is named only where the DNA matches it firmly. Clone size, where shown, is once, few, many, or a class for clones that have expanded.

cdr3_aa cdr3_nt j_call clone_size d_call v_call
CASSTTGSQDTQYF TGCGCCAGCAGCACGACAGGGTCGCAAGATACGCAGTATTTT TRBJ2-3 . TRBD1 TRBV5-1
CASNGADRGFYEQYF TGTGCCAGCAATGGGGCGGACAGGGGATTCTACGAGCAGTACTTC TRBJ2-7 once TRBD1 TRBV28
CASSLGPGSEQYF TGTGCCAGCAGTTTAGGGCCCGGGAGCGAGCAGTACTTC TRBJ2-7 . . TRBV27
CASSTDRGQGPQHF TGTGCCAGCAGCACGGACAGGGGGCAAGGACCCCAGCATTTT TRBJ1-5 . TRBD1 TRBV5-4
CASGPTLGGSNTGELFF TGTGCTAGTGGTCCCACCCTGGGCGGGAGTAACACCGGGGAGCTGTTTTTT TRBJ2-2 . TRBD2 TRBV12-5
CASSAQGPGELFF TGTGCCAGCAGCGCACAGGGTCCCGGGGAGCTGTTTTTT TRBJ2-2 . . TRBV7-9
CASSLDVGGTIYF TGTGCCAGCAGCTTAGATGTGGGGGGGACCATATATTTT TRBJ1-3 . . TRBV11-2
CASSDGGWDTQYF TGTGCCAGCAGTGACGGAGGTTGGGATACGCAGTATTTT TRBJ2-3 . . TRBV6-4
CASSQYLSSSYNEQFF TGTGCCAGCAGCCAGTACCTTTCGAGCTCCTACAATGAGCAGTTCTTC TRBJ2-1 . . TRBV7-9
CVRSAPWDRGPSYEQYF TGTGTCAGAAGCGCCCCCTGGGACAGGGGTCCCTCCTACGAGCAGTACTTC TRBJ2-7 . . TRBV7-5
CASSYAGADTQYF TGTGCCAGCAGTTATGCTGGGGCAGATACGCAGTATTTT TRBJ2-3 . . TRBV6-5
CASSLRQVSYEQYF TGTGCCAGCAGCCTAAGACAGGTCTCCTACGAGCAGTACTTC TRBJ2-7 . . TRBV7-2
CASRVAGAGNQPQHF TGTGCCAGTAGGGTCGCAGGGGCAGGCAATCAGCCCCAGCATTTT TRBJ1-5 . . TRBV19
CASSVDRGYGYTF TGCGCCAGCAGCGTCGACAGGGGCTATGGCTACACCTTC TRBJ1-2 . TRBD1 TRBV5-1
CASSPNSGTVDGYTF TGTGCCAGCTCACCCAACTCGGGCACAGTGGATGGCTACACCTTC TRBJ1-2 . . TRBV18
CASSYLAIGPYEQYF TGTGCCAGCAGTTACCTCGCGATTGGTCCCTACGAGCAGTACTTC TRBJ2-7 . . TRBV6-6
CASSLEGALAGELFF TGCGCCAGCAGCTTGGAGGGGGCGCTGGCCGGGGAGCTGTTTTTT TRBJ2-2 . TRBD1 TRBV5-1
CASSYLTEGEAFF TGTGCCAGCAGTTACCTCACTGAGGGGGAAGCTTTCTTT TRBJ1-1 . . TRBV6-5